This T cell receptor (beta chain) came from a study of blood T cell repertoires in COVID-19. The wider study: Samples taken during acute and convalescent COVID-19 were collected in the United States, Italy and Spain. Sources were T cells, B-cell-depleted T cells, or PBMCs; the material itself was cDNA or gDNA.

Germline CDR1 reads LGHDT; CDR2 reads YNNKEL (reference sequence). The CDR3 spans 15 residues. Trimming took 5 bases from V and 4 from J, leaving 17 bases between them. Authors' methods: Nucleated cell number was recorded as an estimate derived from reference gene primer amplification. Assay: immunoSEQ multiplex PCR; the TCRdb copy retains only in-frame clones and omits some. V, J and clone size reflect that table, while D and trimming were determined from the DNA. The sample holds 42,000 or so clones, 70% to 90% seen once. The V gene is TRBV3-1 (or the pseudogene TRBV3-2), the J gene TRBJ1-2; perhaps TRBD1 as D (6 bases). This receptor was identified in a human donor in a cohort sampled during active COVID-19. The sequenced material came from peripheral blood. The chain's CDR3 is CASSADPAGAYGYTF. The CDR3 region has the DNA TGTGCCAGCAGCGCCGATCCAGCAGGGGCCTATGGCTACACCTTC.